This T cell receptor (beta chain) was recorded in a study of cytomegalovirus exposure and HLA in healthy donors. Findings and limits, study-wide: Most sequenced TCRs were rare (though some public TCRs occurred in many donors). Association of a missense DCLRE1C variant with TCR beta V- and J-gene trimming was reported in a later analysis. Altogether, around 160 TCR beta chains were recorded as cytomegalovirus-associated.

Researchers ran the PCR with 60 Vbeta and 13 Jbeta primers. Data came from immunoSEQ multiplex PCR; TCRdb stores just in-frame clones and leaves some out. This listing includes some 70,000 clones. In the case of this clone: Its specificity is not known.

Those who donated were healthy bone marrow donors. This CDR3 has 14 amino acids. V was trimmed by 5 bases and J by 4 bases, leaving 12 bases between them. In germline, CDR1 is SGHRS, CDR2 YFSETQ. The chain is built from TRBV5-1 and TRBJ1-4; unclear D gene. The origin of this receptor is a female donor in good health and CMV-seropositive. Sequenced material: PBMCs. This chain's CDR3 is CASRSGPNNEKLFF. In DNA, the CDR3 is TGCGCCAGCAGGAGTGGTCCTAATAATGAAAAACTGTTTTTT.